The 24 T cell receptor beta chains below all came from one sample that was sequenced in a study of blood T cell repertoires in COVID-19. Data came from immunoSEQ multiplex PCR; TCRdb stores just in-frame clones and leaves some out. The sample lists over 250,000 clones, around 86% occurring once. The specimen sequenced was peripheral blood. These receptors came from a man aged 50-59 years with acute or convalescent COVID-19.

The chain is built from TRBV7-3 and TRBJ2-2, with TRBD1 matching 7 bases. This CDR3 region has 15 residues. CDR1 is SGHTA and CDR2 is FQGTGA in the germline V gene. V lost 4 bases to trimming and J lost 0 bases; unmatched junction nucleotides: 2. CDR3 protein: CASSSQGSNTGELFF. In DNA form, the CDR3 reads TGTGCCAGCAGCTCACAGGGGTCGAACACCGGGGAGCTGTTTTTT.

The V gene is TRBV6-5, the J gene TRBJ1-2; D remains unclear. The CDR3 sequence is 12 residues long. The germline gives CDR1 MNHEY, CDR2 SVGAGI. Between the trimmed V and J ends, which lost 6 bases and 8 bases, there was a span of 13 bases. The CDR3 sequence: CASRSGNLGYTF. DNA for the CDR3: TGTGCCAGCAGATCCGGGAATCTCGGCTACACCTTC.

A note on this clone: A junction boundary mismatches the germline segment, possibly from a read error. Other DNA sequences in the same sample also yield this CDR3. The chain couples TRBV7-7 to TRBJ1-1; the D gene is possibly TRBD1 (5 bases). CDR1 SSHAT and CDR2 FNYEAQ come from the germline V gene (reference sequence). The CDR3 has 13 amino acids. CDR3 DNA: TGTGCTAGCAGCCGACAGCAGAACACTGAAGCTTTCTTT. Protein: CASSRQQNTEAFF. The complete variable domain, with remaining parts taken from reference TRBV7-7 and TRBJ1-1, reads GAGVSQSPRYKVTKRGQDVTLRCDPISSHATLYWYQQALGQGPEFLTYFNYEAQPDKSGLPSDRFSAERPEGSISTLTIQRTEQRDSAMYRCASSRQQNTEAFFGQGTRLTVV.

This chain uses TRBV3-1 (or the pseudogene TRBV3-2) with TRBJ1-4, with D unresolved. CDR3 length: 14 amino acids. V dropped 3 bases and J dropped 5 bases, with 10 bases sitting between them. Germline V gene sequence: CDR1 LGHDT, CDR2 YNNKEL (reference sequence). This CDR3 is CASSHVTANEKLFF. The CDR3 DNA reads TGTGCCAGCAGCCATGTTACAGCCAATGAAAAACTGTTTTTT.

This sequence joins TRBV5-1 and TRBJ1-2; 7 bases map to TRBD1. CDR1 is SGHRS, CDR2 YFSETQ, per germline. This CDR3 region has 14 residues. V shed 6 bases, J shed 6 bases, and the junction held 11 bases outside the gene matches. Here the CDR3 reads CASTENRGFDGYTF. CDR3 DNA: TGCGCCAGCACCGAAAACAGGGGATTCGATGGCTACACCTTC.

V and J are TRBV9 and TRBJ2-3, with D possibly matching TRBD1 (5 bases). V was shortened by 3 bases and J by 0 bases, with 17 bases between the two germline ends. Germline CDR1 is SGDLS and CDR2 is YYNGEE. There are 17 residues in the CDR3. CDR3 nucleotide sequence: TGTGCCAGCAGCGCGACCCTTTGGCGGACAAGCACAGATACGCAGTATTTT. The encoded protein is CASSATLWRTSTDTQYF.

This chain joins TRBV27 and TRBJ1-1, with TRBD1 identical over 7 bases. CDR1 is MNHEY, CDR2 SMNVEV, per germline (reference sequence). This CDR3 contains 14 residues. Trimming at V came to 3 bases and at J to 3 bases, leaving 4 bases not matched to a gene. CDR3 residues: CASSFDRDYTEAFF. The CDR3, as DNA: TGTGCCAGCAGTTTCGACAGGGATTACACTGAAGCTTTCTTT.

The CDR3 loop reads CATSRTSGQLSNQPQHF. CDR3 DNA: TGTGCCACCAGCAGGACTTCGGGACAGCTTAGCAATCAGCCCCAGCATTTT. The chain couples TRBV15 to TRBJ1-5, with TRBD1 matching 7 bases. V dropped 3 bases and J dropped 0; count of bases not matched to a gene: 8. CDR1 LNHNV and CDR2 YYDKDF come from the germline V gene (reference sequence). This CDR3 region has 17 residues.

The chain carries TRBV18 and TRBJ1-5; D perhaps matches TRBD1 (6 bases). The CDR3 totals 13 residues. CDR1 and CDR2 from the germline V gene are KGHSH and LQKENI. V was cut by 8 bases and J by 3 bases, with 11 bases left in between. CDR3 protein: CASRGGFNQPQHF. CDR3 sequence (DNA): TGTGCCAGCCGAGGGGGATTCAATCAGCCCCAGCATTTT. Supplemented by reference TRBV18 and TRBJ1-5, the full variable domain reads NAGVMQNPRHLVRRRGQEARLRCSPMKGHSHVYWYRQLPEEGLKFMVYLQKENIIDESGMPKERFSAEFPKEGPSILRIQQVVRGDSAAYFCASRGGFNQPQHFGDGTRLSIL.

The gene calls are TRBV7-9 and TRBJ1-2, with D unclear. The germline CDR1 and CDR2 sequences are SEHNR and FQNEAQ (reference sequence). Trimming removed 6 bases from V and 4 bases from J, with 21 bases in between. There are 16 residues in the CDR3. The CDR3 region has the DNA TGTGCCAGCAGTTCAACCGACTCAAACCTATTCTATGGCTACACCTTC. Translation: CASSSTDSNLFYGYTF.

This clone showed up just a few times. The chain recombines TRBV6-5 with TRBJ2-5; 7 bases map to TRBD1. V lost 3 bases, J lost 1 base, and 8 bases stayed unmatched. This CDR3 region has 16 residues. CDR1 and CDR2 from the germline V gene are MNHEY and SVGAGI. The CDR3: CASSYDRARLQETQYF. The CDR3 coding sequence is TGTGCCAGCAGTTATGACAGGGCCAGACTCCAAGAGACCCAGTACTTC.

The CDR3 coding sequence is TGTGCCAGCAGCCAATTAGCTGGCTTCGGGCAGCCCCAGCATTTT. Its translation: CASSQLAGFGQPQHF. This chain links TRBV3-1 (or the pseudogene TRBV3-2) with TRBJ1-5, with D unclear. Trimming cost V 2 bases and J 7 bases, with 15 bases left between them. The CDR3 length is 15 residues. Germline values: CDR1 LGHDT, CDR2 YNNKEL (reference sequence).

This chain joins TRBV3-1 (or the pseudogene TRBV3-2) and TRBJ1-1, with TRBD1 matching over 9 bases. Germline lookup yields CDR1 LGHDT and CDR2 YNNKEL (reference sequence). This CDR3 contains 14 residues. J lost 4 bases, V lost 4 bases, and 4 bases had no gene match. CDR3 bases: TGTGCCAGCAGCCGGACAGGGGTTGGCACTGAAGCTTTCTTT. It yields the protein CASSRTGVGTEAFF.

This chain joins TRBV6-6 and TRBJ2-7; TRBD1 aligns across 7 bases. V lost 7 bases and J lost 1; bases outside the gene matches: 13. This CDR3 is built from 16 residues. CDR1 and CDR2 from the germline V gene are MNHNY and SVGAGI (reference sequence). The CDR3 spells CASTVTGSVRSYEQYF. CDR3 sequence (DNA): TGTGCCAGCACCGTGACAGGGTCCGTCCGTTCCTACGAGCAGTACTTC.

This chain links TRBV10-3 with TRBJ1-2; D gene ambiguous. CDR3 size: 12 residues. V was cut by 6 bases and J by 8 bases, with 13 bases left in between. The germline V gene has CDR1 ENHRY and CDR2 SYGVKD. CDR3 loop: CAISSDGGGYTF. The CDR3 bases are TGTGCCATCAGCTCGGACGGCGGGGGCTACACCTTC.

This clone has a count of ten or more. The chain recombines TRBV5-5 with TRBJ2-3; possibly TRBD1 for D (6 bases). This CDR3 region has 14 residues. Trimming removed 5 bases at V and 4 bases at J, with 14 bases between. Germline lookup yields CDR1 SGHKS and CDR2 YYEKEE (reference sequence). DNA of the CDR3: TGTGCCAGCAGGAGGAGTCAGGGGCCAGATACGCAGTATTTT. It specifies CASRRSQGPDTQYF. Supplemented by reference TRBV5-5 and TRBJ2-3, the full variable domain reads DAGVTQSPTHLIKTRGQQVTLRCSPISGHKSVSWYQQVLGQGPQFIFQYYEKEERGRGNFPDRFSARQFPNYSSELNVNALLLGDSALYLCASRRSQGPDTQYFGPGTRLTVL.

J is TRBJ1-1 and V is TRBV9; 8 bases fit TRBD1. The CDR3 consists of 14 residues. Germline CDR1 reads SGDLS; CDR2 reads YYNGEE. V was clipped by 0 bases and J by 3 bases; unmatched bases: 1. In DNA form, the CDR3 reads TGTGCCAGCAGCGTAGGGGGACAGGACACTGAAGCTTTCTTT. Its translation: CASSVGGQDTEAFF.

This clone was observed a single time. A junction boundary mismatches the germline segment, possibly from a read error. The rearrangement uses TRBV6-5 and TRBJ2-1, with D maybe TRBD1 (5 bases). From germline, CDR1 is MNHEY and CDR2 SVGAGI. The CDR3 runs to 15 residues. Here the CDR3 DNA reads TGTGCCAGCATTTACGGACAATCAAATAACAATGAGCAGTTCTTC. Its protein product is CASIYGQSNNNEQFF.

DNA of the CDR3: TGTGCCAGCACCGAAGGGGTTCCTGGAAACACCATATATTTT. It encodes CASTEGVPGNTIYF. V and J are TRBV3-1 (or the pseudogene TRBV3-2) and TRBJ1-3; perhaps TRBD1 as D (5 bases). Trimming removed 7 bases from V and 2 bases from J, with 12 bases in between. Germline loops: CDR1 LGHDT, CDR2 YNNKEL (reference sequence). The CDR3 spans 14 residues.

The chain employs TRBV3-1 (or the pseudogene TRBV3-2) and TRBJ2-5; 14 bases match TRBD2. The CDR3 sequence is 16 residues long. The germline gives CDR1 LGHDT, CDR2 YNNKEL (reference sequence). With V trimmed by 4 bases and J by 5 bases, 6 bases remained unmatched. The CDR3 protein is CASSPTSGGDWETQYF. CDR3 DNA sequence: TGTGCCAGCAGCCCGACTAGCGGGGGGGATTGGGAGACCCAGTACTTC.

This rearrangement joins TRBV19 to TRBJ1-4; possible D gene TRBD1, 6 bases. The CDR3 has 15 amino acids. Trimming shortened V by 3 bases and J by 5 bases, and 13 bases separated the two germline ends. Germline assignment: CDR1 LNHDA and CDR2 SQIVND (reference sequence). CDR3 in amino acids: CASSMGAGVNEKLFF. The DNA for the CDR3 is TGTGCCAGTAGTATGGGAGCAGGGGTAAATGAAAAACTGTTTTTT.

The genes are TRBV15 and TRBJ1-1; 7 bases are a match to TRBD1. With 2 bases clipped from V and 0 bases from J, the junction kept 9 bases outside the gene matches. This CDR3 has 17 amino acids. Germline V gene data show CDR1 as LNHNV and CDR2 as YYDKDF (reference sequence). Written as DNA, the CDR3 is TGTGCCACCAGCAGATCGGCGACAGGGCCGATGAACACTGAAGCTTTCTTT. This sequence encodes CATSRSATGPMNTEAFF.

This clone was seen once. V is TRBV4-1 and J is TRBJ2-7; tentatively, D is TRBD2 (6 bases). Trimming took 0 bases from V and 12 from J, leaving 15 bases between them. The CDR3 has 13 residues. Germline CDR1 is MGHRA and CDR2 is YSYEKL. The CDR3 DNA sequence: TGCGCCAGCAGCCAAGATCCCACGGGGGTCGGGTACTTC. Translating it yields CASSQDPTGVGYF.

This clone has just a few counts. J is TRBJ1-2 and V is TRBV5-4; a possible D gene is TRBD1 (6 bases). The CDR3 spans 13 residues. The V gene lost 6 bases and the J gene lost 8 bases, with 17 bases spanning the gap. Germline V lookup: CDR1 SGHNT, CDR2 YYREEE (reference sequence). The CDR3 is CASTRGGLLGYTF. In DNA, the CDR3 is TGTGCCAGCACCCGGGGGGGCCTGCTCGGCTACACCTTC.